What follows is one T cell receptor (beta chain) and its context. In building TCR beta libraries, iRepertoire HTBI primers were used together with Arm-PCR of CDR3 regions. One entry per CDR3 protein, called by TCRdb with MiXCR from the multiplex PCR reads. The table has some 240,000 distinct CDR3 sequences, roughly 19% seen once; the top ten hold approximately 12%. This sample is drawn from a study of regulatory T cells in long-lasting Graves disease. Sample time point: newly diagnosed GD, antithyroid drugs for less than 3 months. With RNA extracted from PBMCs as input, the TCR library was made. These same records also appear under a second study, on T cells in Graves' hyperthyroidism and ophthalmopathy.

The sample here was peripheral blood mononuclear cells (PBMCs), taken at new diagnosis, from a patient treated with antithyroid drugs. This TCR derives from a young woman with Graves disease.

The CDR3 nucleotides are TGTGCCAGCAGCTTGTCGGTGAAACCTAGCACAGATACGCAGTATTTT. This translates into CASSLSVKPSTDTQYF. The chain combines TRBV5-4 with TRBJ2-3; D gene unclear. Trimming took 1 base from V and 0 from J, leaving 12 bases between them. Germline CDR1 is SGHNT and CDR2 is YYREEE (reference sequence). This CDR3 has 16 residues.